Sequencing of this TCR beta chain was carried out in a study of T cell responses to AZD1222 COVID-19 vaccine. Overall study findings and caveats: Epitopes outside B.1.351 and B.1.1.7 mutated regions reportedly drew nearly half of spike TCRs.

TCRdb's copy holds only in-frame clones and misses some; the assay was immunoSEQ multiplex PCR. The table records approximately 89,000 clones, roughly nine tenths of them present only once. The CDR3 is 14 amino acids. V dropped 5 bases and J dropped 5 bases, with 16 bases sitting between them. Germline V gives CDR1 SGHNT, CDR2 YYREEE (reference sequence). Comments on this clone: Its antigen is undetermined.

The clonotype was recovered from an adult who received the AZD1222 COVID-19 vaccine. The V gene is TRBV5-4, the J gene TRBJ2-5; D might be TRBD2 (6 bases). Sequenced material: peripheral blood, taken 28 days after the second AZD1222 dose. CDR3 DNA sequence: TGTGCCAGCAGTCTAGGAATGGAGGGGGAGACCCAGTACTTC. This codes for CASSLGMEGETQYF.